The 4 T cell receptor beta chains presented below share a single source sample, sequenced in a study of blood T cells in healthy people across ages. Alongside a J-beta primer mix, a sample-barcoded 5' primer served in a second PCR lasting about 6 to 11 cycles. MiXCR was run by TCRdb on the 5' RACE reads, yielding one entry per CDR3 protein. The sample has about 1.1 million distinct CDR3 sequences, under 40% seen once. The sequenced sample consisted of blood. The receptors originated from a man younger than 30 in good health.

This clonotype was counted a few times. This chain uses TRBV6-5 with TRBJ1-2; D remains unclear. V was cut by 0 bases and J by 8 bases, with 10 bases left in between. CDR3 size: 13 residues. Germline V lookup: CDR1 MNHEY, CDR2 SVGAGI. The chain's CDR3 is CASSYSQSQGYTF. In DNA form, the CDR3 reads TGTGCCAGCAGTTACTCGCAATCTCAGGGCTACACCTTC.

The chain carries TRBV28 and TRBJ2-5, with 7 bases that match TRBD2. Germline assignment: CDR1 MDHEN and CDR2 SYDVKM. This CDR3 region has 12 residues. Trimming took 8 bases from V and 11 from J; bases not matched to a gene: 11. The DNA of the CDR3 is TGTGCCAGCGTTCGGGACTACAATGAGCAGTACTTC. It specifies CASVRDYNEQYF.

CDR3 DNA sequence: TGTGCCAGCAGCTCTAACGGGGGAACAGGAAAGAAAGAAGCTTTCTTT. Residues: CASSSNGGTGKKEAFF. The chain has TRBV7-9 and TRBJ1-1; possible D gene TRBD1, 5 bases. CDR1 and CDR2 (germline): SEHNR, FQNEAQ (reference sequence). The V and J ends lost 4 bases and 8 bases respectively, with 23 bases between them. The CDR3 has 16 amino acids.

The CDR3 sequence is CSARDTNVRLAGVWGETQYF. As DNA, the CDR3 is TGCAGTGCTAGAGATACCAATGTGAGACTAGCGGGAGTATGGGGAGAGACCCAGTACTTC. V and J are TRBV20-1 and TRBJ2-5; 12 bases agree with TRBD2. Germline V gives CDR1 DFQATT, CDR2 SNEGSKA (reference sequence). The CDR3 loop spans 20 amino acids. Trimming at V came to 0 bases and at J to 4 bases, leaving 18 bases not matched to a gene.